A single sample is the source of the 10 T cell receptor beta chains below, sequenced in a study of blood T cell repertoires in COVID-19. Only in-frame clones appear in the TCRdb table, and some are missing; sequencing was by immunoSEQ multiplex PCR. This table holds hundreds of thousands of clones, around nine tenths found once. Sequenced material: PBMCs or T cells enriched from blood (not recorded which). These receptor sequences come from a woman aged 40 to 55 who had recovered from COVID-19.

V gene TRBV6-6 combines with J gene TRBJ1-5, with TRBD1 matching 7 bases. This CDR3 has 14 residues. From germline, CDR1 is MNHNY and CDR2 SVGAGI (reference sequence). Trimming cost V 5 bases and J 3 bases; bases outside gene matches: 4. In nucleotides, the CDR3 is TGTGCCAGCAGTACACAGGGGCTCAATCAGCCCCAGCATTTT. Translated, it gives CASSTQGLNQPQHF.

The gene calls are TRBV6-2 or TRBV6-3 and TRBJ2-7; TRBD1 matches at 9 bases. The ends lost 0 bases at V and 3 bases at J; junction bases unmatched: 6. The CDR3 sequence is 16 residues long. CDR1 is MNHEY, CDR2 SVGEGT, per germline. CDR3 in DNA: TGTGCCAGCAGTTACTCCCGACAGGGGGGAAACTACGAGCAGTACTTC. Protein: CASSYSRQGGNYEQYF.

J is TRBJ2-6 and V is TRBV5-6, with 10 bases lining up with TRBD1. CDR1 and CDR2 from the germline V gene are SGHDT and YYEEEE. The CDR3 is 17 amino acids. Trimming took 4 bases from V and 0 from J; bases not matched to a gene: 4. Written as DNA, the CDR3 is TGTGCCAGCAGCAGCGGGACAGGGGTCTCTGGGGCCAACGTCCTGACTTTC. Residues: CASSSGTGVSGANVLTF.

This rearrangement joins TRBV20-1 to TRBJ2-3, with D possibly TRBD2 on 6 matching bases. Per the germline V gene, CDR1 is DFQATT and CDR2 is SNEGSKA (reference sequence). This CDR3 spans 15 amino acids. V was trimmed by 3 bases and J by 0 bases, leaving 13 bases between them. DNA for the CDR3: TGCAGTGCTAGTTTGCGGGACGTTAGCACAGATACGCAGTATTTT. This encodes CSASLRDVSTDTQYF.

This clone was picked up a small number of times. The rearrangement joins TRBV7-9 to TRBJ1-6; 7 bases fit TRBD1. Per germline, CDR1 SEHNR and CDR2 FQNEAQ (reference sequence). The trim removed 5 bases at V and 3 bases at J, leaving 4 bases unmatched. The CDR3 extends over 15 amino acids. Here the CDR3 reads CASSPWDSYNSPLHF. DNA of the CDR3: TGTGCCAGCAGCCCTTGGGACAGCTATAATTCACCCCTCCACTTT.

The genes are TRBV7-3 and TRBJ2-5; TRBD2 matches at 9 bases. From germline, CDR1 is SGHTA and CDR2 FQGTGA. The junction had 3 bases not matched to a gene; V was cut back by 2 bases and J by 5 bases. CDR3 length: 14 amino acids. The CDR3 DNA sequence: TGTGCCAGCAGCTTAGGCAGCGGGGGGGAGACCCAGTACTTC. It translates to CASSLGSGGETQYF.

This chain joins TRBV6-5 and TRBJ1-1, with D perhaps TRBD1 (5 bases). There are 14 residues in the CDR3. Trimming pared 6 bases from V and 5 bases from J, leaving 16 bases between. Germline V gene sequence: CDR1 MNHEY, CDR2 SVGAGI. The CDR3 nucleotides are TGTGCCAGCAGGCGGACGGGGGGAGATACTGAAGCTTTCTTT. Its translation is CASRRTGGDTEAFF.

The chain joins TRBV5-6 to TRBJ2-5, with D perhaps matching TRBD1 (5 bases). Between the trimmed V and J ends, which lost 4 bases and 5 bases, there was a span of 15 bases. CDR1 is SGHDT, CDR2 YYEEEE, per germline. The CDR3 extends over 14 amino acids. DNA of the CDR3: TGTGCCAGCAGCCAGGGCGGCGCTTGGGAGACCCAGTACTTC. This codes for CASSQGGAWETQYF.

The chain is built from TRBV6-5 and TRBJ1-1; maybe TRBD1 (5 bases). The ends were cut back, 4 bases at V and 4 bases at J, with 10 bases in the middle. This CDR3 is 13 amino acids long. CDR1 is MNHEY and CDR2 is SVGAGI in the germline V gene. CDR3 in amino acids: CASSSQGGTEAFF. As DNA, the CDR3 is TGTGCCAGCAGTTCTCAGGGAGGCACTGAAGCTTTCTTT.

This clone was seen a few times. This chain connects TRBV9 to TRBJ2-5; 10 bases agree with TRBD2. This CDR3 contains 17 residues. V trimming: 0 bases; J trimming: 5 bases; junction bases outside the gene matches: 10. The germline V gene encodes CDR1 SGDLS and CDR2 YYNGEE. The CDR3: CASSVGLSGGAPETQYF. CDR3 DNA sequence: TGTGCCAGCAGCGTAGGTCTGAGCGGGGGGGCCCCGGAGACCCAGTACTTC.